What follows is one TCR beta chain and its context. Germline loops: CDR1 MNHEY, CDR2 SVGAGI. This CDR3 has 13 residues. The trim removed 2 bases at V and 6 bases at J, leaving 4 bases unmatched. The data belong to a study of blood T cell repertoires in COVID-19. The wider study: The United States, Italy and Spain were the sources of the acute and convalescent COVID-19 samples.

Generated by immunoSEQ multiplex PCR, the TCRdb table keeps only in-frame clones and is missing some. The sample holds roughly 250,000 clones, around 82% seen once. V gene TRBV6-5 combines with J gene TRBJ2-7, with 7 positions matching TRBD1. What was sequenced was peripheral blood. The clonotype comes from a woman over 75 with active or convalescent COVID-19. CDR3 nucleotide sequence: TGTGCCAGCAGTTACACAGGGGACGGCGAGCAGTACTTC. Protein sequence: CASSYTGDGEQYF.